The 5 T cell receptor beta chains below come from one sample, sequenced in a study of blood T cells in healthy people across ages. A second PCR, run for about 7 to 11 cycles, used a sample-barcoded 5' primer plus a J-beta primer mix. Each CDR3 protein is one row after TCRdb ran MiXCR on the 5' RACE reads. The sample shows about 1.7 million distinct CDR3 sequences, about 30% of them seen only once. The sample taken for sequencing was blood. These receptor sequences come from a woman aged 30 to 39 in good health.

CDR3 residues: CASSFNSVRGYTF. CDR3 nucleotides: TGTGCCAGCAGCTTCAACAGCGTCAGGGGCTACACCTTC. This chain uses TRBV27 with TRBJ1-2; D gene ambiguous. The length of the CDR3 is 13 residues. The V gene's germline CDR1 is MNHEY and CDR2 SMNVEV (reference sequence). V shed 6 bases and J shed 8 bases, with 16 bases lying between them.

A remark on this clonotype: Germline is not matched at one junction end, which may reflect a read error. The rearrangement uses TRBV19 and TRBJ2-5; D tentatively fits TRBD1 or TRBD2 (5 bases each). Germline CDR1 reads LNHDA; CDR2 reads SQIVND (reference sequence). The CDR3 consists of 14 residues. In DNA form, the CDR3 reads TGTGCCAATAGTTGGGACCTACTCCAAGAGACCCAGTACTTC. Its protein product is CANSWDLLQETQYF.

Notes on this clonotype: Lacking the conserved final phenylalanine or tryptophan, this CDR3 likely reflects a read error. The genes are TRBV7-2 and TRBJ2-1, with 7 bases matching TRBD1. The trim removed 5 bases at V and 9 bases at J, leaving 7 bases unmatched. This CDR3 contains 13 residues. Germline CDR1 reads SGHTA; CDR2 reads FQGNSA. The CDR3 coding sequence is TGTGCCAGCAGCGCCAACAGGGGTTTTGAGCAGTTCTTA. It yields the protein CASSANRGFEQFL.

In this sample, this clonotype turned up a few times. J is TRBJ2-4 and V is TRBV7-2, with 14 bases matching TRBD2. CDR3 length: 15 residues. CDR1 SGHTA and CDR2 FQGNSA come from the germline V gene. The trim removed 5 bases at V and 8 bases at J, leaving 5 bases unmatched. DNA for the CDR3: TGTGCCAGCAGCCCCGGGACTAGCGGGAGTTACATTCAGTACTTC. The encoded protein is CASSPGTSGSYIQYF.

This clonotype occurred a few times. The chain couples TRBV5-1 to TRBJ2-1; perhaps TRBD2 as D (6 bases). V gave up 2 bases and J gave up 9 bases, with 15 bases separating them. The CDR3 runs to 14 residues. CDR1 is SGHRS and CDR2 is YFSETQ in the germline V gene. The CDR3 coding sequence is TGCGCCAGCAGCTTTACCGCGGGACGTGGTGAGCAGTTCTTC. Amino acids: CASSFTAGRGEQFF.